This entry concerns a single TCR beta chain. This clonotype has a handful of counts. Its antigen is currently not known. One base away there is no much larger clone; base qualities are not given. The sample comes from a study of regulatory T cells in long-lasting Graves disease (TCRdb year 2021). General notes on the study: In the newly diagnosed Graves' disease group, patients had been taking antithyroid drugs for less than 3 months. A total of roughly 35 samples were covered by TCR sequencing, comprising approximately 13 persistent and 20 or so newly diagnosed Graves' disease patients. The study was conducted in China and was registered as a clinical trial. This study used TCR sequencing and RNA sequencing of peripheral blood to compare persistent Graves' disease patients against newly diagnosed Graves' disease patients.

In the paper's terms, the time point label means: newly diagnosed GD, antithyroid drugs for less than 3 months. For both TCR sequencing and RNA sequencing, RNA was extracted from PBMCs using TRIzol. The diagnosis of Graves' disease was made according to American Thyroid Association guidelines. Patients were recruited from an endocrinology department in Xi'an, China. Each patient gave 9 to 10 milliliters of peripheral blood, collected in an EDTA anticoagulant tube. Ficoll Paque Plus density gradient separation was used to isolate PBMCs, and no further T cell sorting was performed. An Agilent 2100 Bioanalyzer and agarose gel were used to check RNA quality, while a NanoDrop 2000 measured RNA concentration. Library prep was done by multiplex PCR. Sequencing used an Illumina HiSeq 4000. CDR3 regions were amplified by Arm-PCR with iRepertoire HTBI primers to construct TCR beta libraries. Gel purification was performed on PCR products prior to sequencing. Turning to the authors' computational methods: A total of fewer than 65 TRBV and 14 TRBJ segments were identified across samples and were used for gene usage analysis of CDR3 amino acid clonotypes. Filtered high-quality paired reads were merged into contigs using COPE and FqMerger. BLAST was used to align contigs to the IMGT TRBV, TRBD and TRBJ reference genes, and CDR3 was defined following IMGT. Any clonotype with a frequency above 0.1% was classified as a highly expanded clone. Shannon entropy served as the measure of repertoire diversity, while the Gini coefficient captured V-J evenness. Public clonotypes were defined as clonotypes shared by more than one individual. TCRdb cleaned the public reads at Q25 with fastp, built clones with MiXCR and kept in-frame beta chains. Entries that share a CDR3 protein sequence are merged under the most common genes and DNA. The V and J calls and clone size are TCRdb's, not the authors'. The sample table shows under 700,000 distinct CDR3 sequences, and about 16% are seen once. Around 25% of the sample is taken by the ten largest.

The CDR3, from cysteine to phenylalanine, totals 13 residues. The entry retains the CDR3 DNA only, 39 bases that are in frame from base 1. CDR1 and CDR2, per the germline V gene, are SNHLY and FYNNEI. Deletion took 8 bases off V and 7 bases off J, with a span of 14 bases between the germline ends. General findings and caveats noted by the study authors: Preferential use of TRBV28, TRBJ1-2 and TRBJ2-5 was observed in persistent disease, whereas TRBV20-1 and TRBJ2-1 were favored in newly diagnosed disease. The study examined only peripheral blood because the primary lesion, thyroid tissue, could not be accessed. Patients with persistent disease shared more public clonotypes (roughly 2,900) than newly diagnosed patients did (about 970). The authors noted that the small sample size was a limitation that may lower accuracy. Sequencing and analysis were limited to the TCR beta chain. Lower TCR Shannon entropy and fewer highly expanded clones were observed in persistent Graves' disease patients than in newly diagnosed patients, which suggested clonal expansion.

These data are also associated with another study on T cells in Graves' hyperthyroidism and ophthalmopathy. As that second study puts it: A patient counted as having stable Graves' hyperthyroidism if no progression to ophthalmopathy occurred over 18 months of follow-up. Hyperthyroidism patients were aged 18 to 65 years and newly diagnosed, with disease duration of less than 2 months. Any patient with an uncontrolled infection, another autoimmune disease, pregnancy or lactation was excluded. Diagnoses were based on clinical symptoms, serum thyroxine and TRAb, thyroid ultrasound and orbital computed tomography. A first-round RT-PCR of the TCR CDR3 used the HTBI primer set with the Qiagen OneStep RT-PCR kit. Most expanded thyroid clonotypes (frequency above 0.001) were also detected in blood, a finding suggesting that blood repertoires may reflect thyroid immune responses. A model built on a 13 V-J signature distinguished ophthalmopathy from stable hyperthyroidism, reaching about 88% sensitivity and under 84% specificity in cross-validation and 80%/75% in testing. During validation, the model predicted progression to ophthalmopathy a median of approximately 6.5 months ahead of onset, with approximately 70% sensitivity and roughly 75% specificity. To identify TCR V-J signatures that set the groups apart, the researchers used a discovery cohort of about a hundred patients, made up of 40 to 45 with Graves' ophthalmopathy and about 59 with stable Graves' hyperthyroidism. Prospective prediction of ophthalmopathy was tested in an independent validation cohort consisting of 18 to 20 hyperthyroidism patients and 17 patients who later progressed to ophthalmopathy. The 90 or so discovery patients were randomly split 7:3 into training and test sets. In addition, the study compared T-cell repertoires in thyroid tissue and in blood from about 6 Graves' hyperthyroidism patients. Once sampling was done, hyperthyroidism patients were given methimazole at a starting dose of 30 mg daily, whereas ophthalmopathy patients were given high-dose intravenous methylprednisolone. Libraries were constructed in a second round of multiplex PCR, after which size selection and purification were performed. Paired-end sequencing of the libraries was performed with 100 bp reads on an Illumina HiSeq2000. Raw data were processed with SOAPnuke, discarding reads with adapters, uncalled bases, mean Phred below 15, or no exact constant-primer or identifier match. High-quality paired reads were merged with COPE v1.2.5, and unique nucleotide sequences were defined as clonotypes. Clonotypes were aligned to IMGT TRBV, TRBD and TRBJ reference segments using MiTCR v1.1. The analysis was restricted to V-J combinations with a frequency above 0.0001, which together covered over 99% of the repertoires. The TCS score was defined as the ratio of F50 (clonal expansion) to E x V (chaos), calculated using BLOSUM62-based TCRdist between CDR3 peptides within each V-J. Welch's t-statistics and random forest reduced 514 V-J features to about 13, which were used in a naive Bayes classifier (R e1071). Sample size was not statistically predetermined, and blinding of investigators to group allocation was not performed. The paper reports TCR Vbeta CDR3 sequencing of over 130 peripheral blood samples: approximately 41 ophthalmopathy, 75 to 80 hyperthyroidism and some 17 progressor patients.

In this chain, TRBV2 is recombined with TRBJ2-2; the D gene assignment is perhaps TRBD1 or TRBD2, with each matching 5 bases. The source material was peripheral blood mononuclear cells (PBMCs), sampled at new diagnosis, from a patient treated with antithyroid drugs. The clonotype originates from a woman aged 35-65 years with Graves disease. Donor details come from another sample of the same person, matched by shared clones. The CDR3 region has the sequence CASGGTLNGELFF. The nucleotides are TGTGCCAGCGGGGGAACTCTTAACGGGGAGCTGTTTTTT.